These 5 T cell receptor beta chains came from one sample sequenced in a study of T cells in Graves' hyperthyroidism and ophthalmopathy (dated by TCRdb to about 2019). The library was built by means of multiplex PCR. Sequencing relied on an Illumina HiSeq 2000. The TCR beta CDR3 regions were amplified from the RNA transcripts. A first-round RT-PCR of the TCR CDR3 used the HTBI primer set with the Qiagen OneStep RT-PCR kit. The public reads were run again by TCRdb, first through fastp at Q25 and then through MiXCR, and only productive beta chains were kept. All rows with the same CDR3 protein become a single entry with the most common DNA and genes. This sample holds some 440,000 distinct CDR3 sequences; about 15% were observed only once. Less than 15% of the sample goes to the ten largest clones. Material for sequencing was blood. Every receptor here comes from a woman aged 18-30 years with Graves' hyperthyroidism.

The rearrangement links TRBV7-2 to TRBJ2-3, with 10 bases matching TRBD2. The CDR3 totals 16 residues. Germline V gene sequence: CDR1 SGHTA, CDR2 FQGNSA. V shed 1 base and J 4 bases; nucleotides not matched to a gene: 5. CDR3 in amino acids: CASSLDISGGSDTQYF. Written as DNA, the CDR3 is TGTGCCAGCAGCTTAGATATTAGCGGGGGGTCAGATACGCAGTATTTT. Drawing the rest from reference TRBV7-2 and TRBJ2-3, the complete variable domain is GAGVSQSPSNKVTEKGKDVELRCDPISGHTALYWYRQSLGQGLEFLIYFQGNSAPDKSGLPSDRFSAERTGGSVSTLTIQRTQQEDSAVYLCASSLDISGGSDTQYFGPGTRLTVL.

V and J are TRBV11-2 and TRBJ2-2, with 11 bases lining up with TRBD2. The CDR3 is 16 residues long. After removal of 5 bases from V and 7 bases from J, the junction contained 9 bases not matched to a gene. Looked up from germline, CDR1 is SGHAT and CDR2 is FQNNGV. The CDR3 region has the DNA TGTGCCAGCAGCGCCTCCGGGACTAGCGGCGGCGGGGAGCTGTTTTTT. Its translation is CASSASGTSGGGELFF.

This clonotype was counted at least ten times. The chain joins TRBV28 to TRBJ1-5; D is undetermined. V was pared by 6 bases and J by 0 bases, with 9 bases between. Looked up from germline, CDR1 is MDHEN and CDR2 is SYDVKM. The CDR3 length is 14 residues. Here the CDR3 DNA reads TGTGCCAGCAGGCGTGGTTATAGCAATCAGCCCCAGCATTTT. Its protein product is CASRRGYSNQPQHF.

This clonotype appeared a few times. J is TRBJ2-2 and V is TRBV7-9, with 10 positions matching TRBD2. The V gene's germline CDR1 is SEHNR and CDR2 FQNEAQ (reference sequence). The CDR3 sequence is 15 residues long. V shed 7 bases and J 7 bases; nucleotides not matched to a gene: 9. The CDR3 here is CASIHASGSYGELFF. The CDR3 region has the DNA TGTGCCAGCATCCACGCTAGCGGGAGCTACGGGGAGCTGTTTTTT. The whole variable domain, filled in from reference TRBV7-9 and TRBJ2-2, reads DTGVSQNPRHKITKRGQNVTFRCDPISEHNRLYWYRQTLGQGPEFLTYFQNEAQLEKSRLLSDRFSAERPKGSFSTLEIQRTEQGDSAMYLCASIHASGSYGELFFGEGSRLTVL.

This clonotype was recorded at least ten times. The CDR3, as DNA: TGTGCCAGCAGCTTAGCCGGGGAGCTGTTTTTT. Its translation: CASSLAGELFF. V gene TRBV11-2 combines with J gene TRBJ2-2; no clear D. Trimming cost V 1 base and J 6 bases, with 0 bases left between them. In germline, CDR1 is SGHAT, CDR2 FQNNGV. The CDR3 consists of 11 residues.